This entry lists 30 T cell receptor beta chains sequenced from one sample in a study of shared clonotypes between healthy human individuals. Libraries were prepared by immunoSEQ multiplex PCR; TCRdb keeps only in-frame clonotypes and omits some of them. The sample lists 2,100,000 or so clones, under 97% occurring once. The sample was naive CD4+ T cells sorted from blood. As for subset: CD45RA+ positively selected. Receptors originate from a man aged 18 to 29 in good health.

The chain employs TRBV5-4 and TRBJ2-3, with 7 bases matching TRBD2. CDR3 length: 15 residues. Germline values: CDR1 SGHNT, CDR2 YYREEE (reference sequence). J was trimmed by 4 bases and V by 0 bases; bases with no gene match: 5. In DNA, the CDR3 is TGTGCCAGCAGCTTGGGAGGCGGGAGCGCAGATACGCAGTATTTT. It codes for CASSLGGGSADTQYF.

This clone was seen just once. This sequence joins TRBV18 and TRBJ1-5; D perhaps matches TRBD1 (5 bases). The germline V gene encodes CDR1 KGHSH and CDR2 LQKENI. Trimming took 3 bases from V and 6 from J, leaving 9 bases between them. The CDR3 sequence is 13 residues long. The CDR3 protein is CASSPQGPQPQHF. The CDR3 DNA reads as TGTGCCAGCTCACCCCAGGGACCTCAGCCCCAGCATTTT.

This clone came up a few times. The chain links TRBV30 to TRBJ1-3; TRBD1 agrees at 7 bases. CDR3 length: 14 amino acids. The V gene's germline CDR1 is GTSNPN and CDR2 SVGIG (reference sequence). V dropped 1 base and J dropped 4; count of bases not matched to a gene: 4. CDR3 DNA sequence: TGTGCCTGGAGTGGGACAGGTGGCGGAAACACCATATATTTT. It encodes CAWSGTGGGNTIYF.

The chain combines TRBV29-1 with TRBJ2-7, with TRBD2 identical over 10 bases. Looked up from germline, CDR1 is SQVTM and CDR2 is ANQGSEA. With V trimmed by 2 bases and J by 7 bases, 11 bases remained unmatched. The CDR3 length is 15 residues. As DNA, the CDR3 is TGCAGCGTTGAAACGTGGGCTAGCGGGAGTCGAGAGCAGTACTTC. The encoded protein is CSVETWASGSREQYF.

Turning to this clone: A read error may account for a junction end that differs from germline. The chain couples TRBV7-4 to TRBJ1-5; D is possibly TRBD1 (5 bases). The CDR3 sequence is 16 residues long. CDR1 is SGHVT and CDR2 is SQSDAQ in the germline V gene. CDR3 in amino acids: CASSLALRGPNQPRHF. The DNA of the CDR3 is TGTGCCAGCAGCTTAGCCTTGCGGGGACCGAATCAGCCCCGGCATTTT.

The V gene is TRBV2, the J gene TRBJ1-2; D gene uncertain. This CDR3 has 12 residues. Trimming took off 5 bases at V and 8 bases at J, with 12 bases between the two ends. CDR1 is SNHLY, CDR2 FYNNEI, per germline. The CDR3 region is CASSRRERGYTF. Here the CDR3 DNA reads TGTGCCAGCAGTCGGAGGGAGAGGGGCTACACCTTC.

V gene TRBV4-1 combines with J gene TRBJ2-7; 9 bases are a match to TRBD2. The CDR3 extends over 19 amino acids. Germline V gene sequence: CDR1 MGHRA, CDR2 YSYEKL. V trimming: 0 bases; J trimming: 2 bases; junction bases outside the gene matches: 14. The CDR3 nucleotides read TGCGCCAGCAGCCAAGATCCGGTTGGGGGCGCGGGAGGGCCCTACGAGCAGTACTTC. This sequence encodes CASSQDPVGGAGGPYEQYF.

The V call is TRBV6-4, the J call TRBJ1-1; 9 positions agree with TRBD1. Germline CDR1 reads MRHNA; CDR2 reads SNTAGT. Trimming removed 6 bases from V and 4 bases from J; junction bases left unmatched: 6. CDR3 length equals 14 residues. This CDR3 is CASSRTGVSTEAFF. The DNA of the CDR3 is TGTGCCAGCAGCCGGACAGGGGTGAGCACTGAAGCTTTCTTT.

The gene calls are TRBV11-1 and TRBJ2-1; 9 nucleotides align to TRBD2. Trimming removed 1 base from V and 8 bases from J; junction bases left unmatched: 3. Germline V lookup: CDR1 SGHAT, CDR2 FQDESV (reference sequence). The CDR3 contains 14 residues. The CDR3 region is CASSLGGGADEQFF. The CDR3 DNA sequence: TGTGCCAGCAGCTTAGGCGGGGGGGCCGATGAGCAGTTCTTC. Looking up the rest from reference TRBV11-1 and TRBJ2-1 gives the full variable domain: EAEVAQSPRYKITEKSQAVAFWCDPISGHATLYWYRQILGQGPELLVQFQDESVVDDSQLPKDRFSAERLKGVDSTLKIQPAELGDSAMYLCASSLGGGADEQFFGPGTRLTVL.

The J gene is TRBJ2-5, the V gene TRBV7-9, with TRBD1 matching over 7 bases. This CDR3 is 19 amino acids long. CDR1 SEHNR and CDR2 FQNEAQ come from the germline V gene (reference sequence). V dropped 6 bases and J dropped 1; count of bases not matched to a gene: 20. Here the CDR3 DNA reads TGTGCCAGCAGGACAGGGTCCTATAAGGGTAGCGCCGTCCAAGAGACCCAGTACTTC. The encoded protein is CASRTGSYKGSAVQETQYF.

The chain is built from TRBV7-9 and TRBJ2-7; unclear D gene. The germline CDR1 and CDR2 sequences are SEHNR and FQNEAQ (reference sequence). The V and J ends lost 5 bases and 3 bases respectively, with 8 bases between them. The CDR3 extends over 12 amino acids. The CDR3 is CASSPPRYEQYF. Here the CDR3 DNA reads TGTGCCAGCAGCCCCCCCCGCTACGAGCAGTACTTC.

CDR3 protein: CAWSDSGKKGYTF. The CDR3, as DNA: TGTGCCTGGAGTGACTCGGGGAAGAAGGGCTACACCTTC. The V and J genes are TRBV30 and TRBJ1-2; D is unclear. Trimming left V 1 base short and J 8 bases short, with 14 bases between. Germline CDR1 GTSNPN, CDR2 SVGIG (reference sequence). The CDR3 is 13 residues long.

V is TRBV4-1 and J is TRBJ2-7; 7 bases agree with TRBD2. The V segment lost 2 bases and the J segment 1 base; nucleotides outside the gene matches: 8. CDR1 and CDR2 from the germline V gene are MGHRA and YSYEKL. The CDR3 length is 16 residues. The CDR3, as DNA: TGCGCCAGCAGCCAAAGGGCTAGCGGTTTGTCCTACGAGCAGTACTTC. It is translated as CASSQRASGLSYEQYF.

This chain connects TRBV2 to TRBJ2-3; TRBD2 aligns across 9 bases. The germline CDR1 and CDR2 sequences are SNHLY and FYNNEI. The CDR3 totals 17 residues. Trimming at V came to 0 bases and at J to 1 base, leaving 5 bases not matched to a gene. This chain's CDR3 is CASSEALRLAGTDTQYF. CDR3 sequence (DNA): TGTGCCAGCAGTGAAGCGCTTCGACTAGCGGGCACAGATACGCAGTATTTT. Looking up the rest from reference TRBV2 and TRBJ2-3 gives the full variable domain: EPEVTQTPSHQVTQMGQEVILRCVPISNHLYFYWYRQILGQKVEFLVSFYNNEISEKSEIFDDQFSVERPDGSNFTLKIRSTKLEDSAMYFCASSEALRLAGTDTQYFGPGTRLTVL.

The chain recombines TRBV5-1 with TRBJ1-2, with 8 positions matching TRBD1. The trim removed 0 bases at V and 4 bases at J, leaving 5 bases unmatched. This CDR3 has 15 residues. Germline V gene data show CDR1 as SGHRS and CDR2 as YFSETQ. CDR3 sequence reads: CASSLDAGGAYGYTF. The CDR3 region has the DNA TGCGCCAGCAGCTTGGATGCAGGGGGCGCCTATGGCTACACCTTC.

The chain has TRBV6-1 and TRBJ2-7, with TRBD1 matching over 7 bases. Germline values: CDR1 MNHNS, CDR2 SASEGT. This CDR3 contains 15 residues. V lost 6 bases to trimming and J lost 2 bases; unmatched junction nucleotides: 10. CDR3 DNA: TGTGCCAGCAGCGGAGAAGGGGGCGGACCCTACGAGCAGTACTTC. Translating gives CASSGEGGGPYEQYF.

As DNA, the CDR3 is TGTGCCAGCAGTGATACGCGGGTGCGTCAAGTCTACGAGCAGTACTTC. It codes for CASSDTRVRQVYEQYF. This rearrangement joins TRBV2 to TRBJ2-7, with D possibly matching TRBD2 (5 bases). The germline V and J ends were trimmed by 3 bases and 3 bases, with 18 bases remaining between them. Germline V lookup: CDR1 SNHLY, CDR2 FYNNEI. The CDR3 length is 16 residues. Combining the CDR3 with reference TRBV2 and TRBJ2-7 gives the whole variable domain EPEVTQTPSHQVTQMGQEVILRCVPISNHLYFYWYRQILGQKVEFLVSFYNNEISEKSEIFDDQFSVERPDGSNFTLKIRSTKLEDSAMYFCASSDTRVRQVYEQYFGPGTRLTVT.

The chain couples TRBV7-2 to TRBJ2-3; 8 bases align to TRBD2. The CDR3 totals 15 residues. V lost 5 bases and J lost 0; bases outside the gene matches: 4. The germline CDR1 and CDR2 sequences are SGHTA and FQGNSA. CDR3 protein: CASSPSGSSTDTQYF. The CDR3 DNA reads TGTGCCAGCAGCCCCAGCGGGAGTAGCACAGATACGCAGTATTTT.

This clone was observed once. Here the CDR3 reads CASDINTYNEQFF. CDR3 sequence (DNA): TGTGCCAGCGATATCAACACCTACAATGAGCAGTTCTTC. The genes are TRBV6-1 and TRBJ2-1; the D is unclear. The CDR3 runs 13 residues. From germline, CDR1 is MNHNS and CDR2 SASEGT. V was trimmed by 8 bases and J by 2 bases, leaving 10 bases between them.

In the case of this clone: Different DNA sequences within this sample yield the same CDR3. This chain connects TRBV28 to TRBJ2-2, with D unresolved. The CDR3 is 13 residues long. Germline CDR1 is MDHEN and CDR2 is SYDVKM. V lost 3 bases to trimming and J lost 1 base, with 3 bases between them. CDR3 sequence reads: CASSFRNTGELFF. The CDR3 coding sequence is TGTGCCAGCAGTTTTAGGAACACCGGGGAGCTGTTTTTT.

The rearrangement uses TRBV30 and TRBJ1-5; D may be TRBD1 (6 bases). This CDR3 is built from 15 residues. V dropped 5 bases and J dropped 6 bases, with 20 bases sitting between them. Germline CDR1 and CDR2: GTSNPN and SVGIG (reference sequence). CDR3 region: CAWGAQASRGQPQHF. In DNA, the CDR3 is TGTGCCTGGGGGGCTCAGGCGTCCAGGGGTCAGCCCCAGCATTTT. Complete variable domain (other parts from reference TRBV30 and TRBJ1-5): SQTIHQWPATLVQPVGSPLSLECTVEGTSNPNLYWYRQAAGRGLQLLFYSVGIGQISSEVPQNLSASRPQDRQFILSSKKLLLSDSGFYLCAWGAQASRGQPQHFGDGTRLSIL.

J is TRBJ2-7 and V is TRBV6-5; 7 nucleotides match TRBD1. CDR1 is MNHEY, CDR2 SVGAGI, per germline. The CDR3 runs 14 residues. With V trimmed by 7 bases and J by 0 bases, 6 bases remained unmatched. The DNA for the CDR3 is TGTGCCAGCACAAGACAGGGCGGCTCCTACGAGCAGTACTTC. This translates into CASTRQGGSYEQYF.

The rearrangement uses TRBV7-9 and TRBJ1-1, with D unresolved. Germline loops: CDR1 SEHNR, CDR2 FQNEAQ (reference sequence). The CDR3 loop spans 14 amino acids. Trimming removed 5 bases from V and 2 bases from J, with 12 bases in between. The DNA of the CDR3 is TGTGCCAGCAGCCCGTTAGTCAGAAACACTGAAGCTTTCTTT. Translated, it gives CASSPLVRNTEAFF.

The chain employs TRBV27 and TRBJ1-2, with D tentatively TRBD1 (6 bases). The CDR3 runs 17 residues. V lost 7 bases to trimming and J lost 7 bases, with 28 bases between them. Germline CDR1 reads MNHEY; CDR2 reads SMNVEV (reference sequence). The CDR3 protein is CASTSGSSKGHTGGYTF. CDR3 DNA: TGTGCCAGCACCTCAGGGAGTTCTAAGGGACACACTGGTGGCTACACCTTC.

This chain connects TRBV30 to TRBJ1-1, with 7 positions matching TRBD1. The CDR3 loop spans 13 amino acids. Trimming cost V 3 bases and J 5 bases; bases outside gene matches: 6. Germline assignment: CDR1 GTSNPN and CDR2 SVGIG (reference sequence). In DNA, the CDR3 is TGTGCCTGGAGCTACTCAGGGGGAACTGAAGCTTTCTTT. It translates to CAWSYSGGTEAFF.

This chain links TRBV2 with TRBJ1-6, with D tentatively TRBD1 (5 bases). The CDR3 length is 14 residues. The V gene's germline CDR1 is SNHLY and CDR2 FYNNEI. V lost 6 bases and J lost 10, with 16 bases in between. The chain's CDR3 is CASRGREGSSPLHF. The CDR3 DNA reads TGTGCCAGCAGAGGCAGGGAAGGTAGCTCACCCCTCCACTTT. Full variable domain (missing parts from reference TRBV2 and TRBJ1-6): EPEVTQTPSHQVTQMGQEVILRCVPISNHLYFYWYRQILGQKVEFLVSFYNNEISEKSEIFDDQFSVERPDGSNFTLKIRSTKLEDSAMYFCASRGREGSSPLHFGNGTRLTVT.

This chain connects TRBV7-2 to TRBJ2-7; 9 bases align to TRBD1. The CDR3 spans 15 residues. V shed 5 bases, J shed 2 bases, and the junction held 7 bases outside the gene matches. Germline-derived CDR1 and CDR2 are SGHTA and FQGNSA. The CDR3 reads CASSPGQGMTYEQYF. The CDR3 DNA sequence: TGTGCCAGCAGCCCGGGACAGGGTATGACCTACGAGCAGTACTTC.

The J gene is TRBJ2-2, the V gene TRBV10-2; TRBD1 might be the D (6 bases). Trimming cost V 7 bases and J 4 bases, with 13 bases left between them. This CDR3 is 14 amino acids long. CDR1 WSHSY and CDR2 SAAADI come from the germline V gene. The CDR3 nucleotides read TGCGCCAGCACACCGGGACATATCACCGGGGAGCTGTTTTTT. It encodes CASTPGHITGELFF.

Notes on this clone: Distinct nucleotide sequences in the sample also encode this CDR3. CDR3 DNA sequence: TGTGCCAGCAGTGGACTCTATAGCAATCAGCCCCAGCATTTT. It encodes CASSGLYSNQPQHF. The chain carries TRBV2 and TRBJ1-5; D remains ambiguous. This CDR3 has 14 amino acids. V was trimmed by 4 bases and J by 0 bases, leaving 7 bases between them. Germline assignment: CDR1 SNHLY and CDR2 FYNNEI. The full variable domain, rest sourced from reference TRBV2 and TRBJ1-5, is EPEVTQTPSHQVTQMGQEVILRCVPISNHLYFYWYRQILGQKVEFLVSFYNNEISEKSEIFDDQFSVERPDGSNFTLKIRSTKLEDSAMYFCASSGLYSNQPQHFGDGTRLSIL.

This clone was seen a handful of times. The V call is TRBV19, the J call TRBJ1-6, with unresolved D. This CDR3 spans 12 amino acids. The germline gives CDR1 LNHDA, CDR2 SQIVND (reference sequence). Trimming pared 6 bases from V and 2 bases from J, leaving 2 bases between. Here the CDR3 DNA reads TGTGCCAGTAGGACCTATAATTCACCCCTCCACTTT. Amino acids: CASRTYNSPLHF. Supplemented by reference TRBV19 and TRBJ1-6, the full variable domain reads DGGITQSPKYLFRKEGQNVTLSCEQNLNHDAMYWYRQDPGQGLRLIYYSQIVNDFQKGDIAEGYSVSREKKESFPLTVTSAQKNPTAFYLCASRTYNSPLHFGNGTRLTVT.